The text below deals with one TCR beta chain. Time point here: baseline pretreatment blood. Described treatment: 15 Gy SBRT to primary tumor, nephrectomy 4 weeks later. Blood was sampled at baseline, 2 weeks and 4 weeks after SBRT. The entry originates in a study of radiation and T cells in renal cell carcinoma. Using immunoSEQ multiplex PCR, the repertoire was profiled, and TCRdb retains in-frame clones only, with some absent. The sample lists 130,000 to 150,000 clones; about 88% were seen once. Germline CDR1 reads LNHDA; CDR2 reads SQIVND (reference sequence). V lost 6 bases and J 2 bases, leaving 9 bases between the germline ends. The CDR3 is made up of 13 amino acids.

This sequence was found in a woman between 45 and 65 years old with renal cell carcinoma. The starting material was blood, obtained from a patient whose treatment included radiotherapy and nephrectomy. V gene TRBV19 combines with J gene TRBJ2-3; D call uncertain. CDR3 amino acids: CASSLAYTDTQYF. CDR3 bases: TGTGCCAGTAGCCTGGCTTACACAGATACGCAGTATTTT.